This T cell receptor beta chain derives from a study of OX40 agonist ivuxolimab in advanced cancers. Study-level results: The study observed clonal expansion of CD4+ and CD8+ blood T cells by week 6 at 0.1 to 3.0 mg/kg.

The table came from immunoSEQ multiplex PCR; TCRdb's copy has only in-frame clones and leaves some out. This table holds 45,000 or so clones, roughly 82% found once. Germline CDR1 is LNHDA and CDR2 is SQIVND (reference sequence). Trimming shortened V by 5 bases and J by 2 bases, and 13 bases separated the two germline ends. This CDR3 contains 15 residues. Remarks on this clone: Its antigen is undetermined.

This sample comprised CD4+ or CD8+ T cells sorted from blood, obtained in a trial of the OX40 agonist ivuxolimab. The receptor was isolated from an adult with an advanced solid tumor such as melanoma, head and neck, liver or kidney cancer. V is TRBV19 and J is TRBJ1-5; TRBD1 is a possible D gene (5 bases). The CDR3: CASSGGTRGNQPQHF. Written as DNA, the CDR3 is TGTGCCAGTAGTGGGGGAACACGAGGCAATCAGCCCCAGCATTTT.